The 24 T cell receptor beta chains in this list originate from one sample, sequenced in a study of brain T cells in children with intractable seizures. Repertoires were generated with immunoSEQ multiplex PCR, while TCRdb's copy carries only in-frame clones and drops some. The data contain 62,000 or so clones, around 95% of them singletons. The specimen was peripheral blood, collected at surgery. Receptors originate from a boy younger than two with focal cortical dysplasia and intractable seizures.

The rearrangement joins TRBV12-3 or TRBV12-4 to TRBJ2-7, with D perhaps matching TRBD2 (6 bases). The CDR3 spans 13 residues. V gave up 2 bases and J gave up 4 bases, with 9 bases separating them. This CDR3 reads CASSLSGGYEQYF. CDR3 sequence (DNA): TGTGCCAGCAGTTTATCTGGGGGGTACGAGCAGTACTTC.

This chain links TRBV2 with TRBJ2-5; TRBD2 is a possible D gene (6 bases). The CDR3 has 13 residues. Germline CDR1 and CDR2: SNHLY and FYNNEI. The V gene lost 5 bases and the J gene lost 3 bases, with 10 bases spanning the gap. The CDR3 nucleotides are TGTGCCAGCAGTTACGGGGGAAAAGAGACCCAGTACTTC. Amino acids: CASSYGGKETQYF. The complete variable domain, with remaining parts taken from reference TRBV2 and TRBJ2-5, reads EPEVTQTPSHQVTQMGQEVILRCVPISNHLYFYWYRQILGQKVEFLVSFYNNEISEKSEIFDDQFSVERPDGSNFTLKIRSTKLEDSAMYFCASSYGGKETQYFGPGTRLLVL.

The J gene is TRBJ2-1, the V gene TRBV10-3; TRBD2 is a possible D gene (5 bases). The CDR3 is 17 amino acids. V was cut by 6 bases and J by 7 bases, with 25 bases left in between. Germline loops: CDR1 ENHRY, CDR2 SYGVKD. CDR3 coding DNA: TGTGCCATCAGGGATGAATTTATGGTCGGGGTAAAGAATGAGCAGTTCTTC. Its protein product is CAIRDEFMVGVKNEQFF.

The chain has TRBV7-2 and TRBJ1-5; D gene ambiguous. The V gene's germline CDR1 is SGHTA and CDR2 FQGNSA. Trimming stripped 4 bases from V and 6 bases from J, with 10 bases between. The CDR3 runs to 13 residues. This CDR3 is CASSSSGSQPQHF. Written as DNA, the CDR3 is TGTGCCAGCAGCTCCTCCGGGAGTCAGCCCCAGCATTTT.

The chain is built from TRBV5-6 and TRBJ2-7; TRBD1 or TRBD2 may be the D gene (5 bases each). Trimming took 3 bases from V and 6 from J, leaving 13 bases between them. CDR3 length: 13 amino acids. Germline assignment: CDR1 SGHDT and CDR2 YYEEEE. The CDR3 nucleotides read TGTGCCAGCAGCTGGGACCCTAAAGTCGAGCAGTACTTC. It translates to CASSWDPKVEQYF.

J is TRBJ2-5 and V is TRBV2, with TRBD2 identical over 14 bases. V lost 10 bases and J lost 4; bases outside the gene matches: 11. The length of the CDR3 is 16 residues. CDR1 and CDR2 from the germline V gene are SNHLY and FYNNEI. The CDR3 region is CATIQTSGGAGETQYF. The CDR3 nucleotides read TGTGCCACAATCCAGACTAGCGGGGGGGCGGGAGAGACCCAGTACTTC. The variable domain in full, with the rest retrieved from reference TRBV2 and TRBJ2-5, is EPEVTQTPSHQVTQMGQEVILRCVPISNHLYFYWYRQILGQKVEFLVSFYNNEISEKSEIFDDQFSVERPDGSNFTLKIRSTKLEDSAMYFCATIQTSGGAGETQYFGPGTRLLVL.

The rearrangement uses TRBV6-5 and TRBJ2-7; 9 bases fit TRBD2. Per the germline V gene, CDR1 is MNHEY and CDR2 is SVGAGI. The J segment lost 7 bases and the V segment lost 0 bases, leaving 10 bases of the junction unmatched. This CDR3 comprises 16 residues. CDR3 sequence reads: CASSYSSLAGPGEQYF. The CDR3 DNA reads TGTGCCAGCAGTTACTCGAGTCTAGCGGGACCGGGGGAGCAGTACTTC.

The chain has TRBV5-1 and TRBJ2-3; possible D gene TRBD1, 5 bases. This CDR3 is 17 amino acids long. Trimming left V 0 bases short and J 1 base short, with 15 bases between. CDR1 is SGHRS and CDR2 is YFSETQ in the germline V gene. For the CDR3, the DNA is TGCGCCAGCAGCTTGGGCCCAGGGTTTACTGGCACAGATACGCAGTATTTT. It is translated as CASSLGPGFTGTDTQYF.

This rearrangement joins TRBV5-5 to TRBJ1-3; D might be TRBD1 (6 bases). Trimming left V 4 bases short and J 8 bases short, with 13 bases between. This CDR3 has 13 amino acids. CDR1 and CDR2 from the germline V gene are SGHKS and YYEKEE (reference sequence). In DNA form, the CDR3 reads TGTGCCAGCAGCATGGAGCGGGGGCACACCATATATTTT. Translated, it gives CASSMERGHTIYF. Full variable domain (remainder filled in from reference TRBV5-5 and TRBJ1-3): DAGVTQSPTHLIKTRGQQVTLRCSPISGHKSVSWYQQVLGQGPQFIFQYYEKEERGRGNFPDRFSARQFPNYSSELNVNALLLGDSALYLCASSMERGHTIYFGEGSWLTVV.

This chain joins TRBV11-2 and TRBJ2-5; D is ambiguous. Germline CDR1 is SGHAT and CDR2 is FQNNGV. The CDR3 spans 11 residues. Between the trimmed V and J ends, which lost 3 bases and 5 bases, there was a span of 4 bases. The DNA of the CDR3 is TGTGCCAGCAGCTTTCGGGAGACCCAGTACTTC. Protein: CASSFRETQYF.

This chain uses TRBV7-9 with TRBJ1-6; no definite D call. Per germline, CDR1 SEHNR and CDR2 FQNEAQ (reference sequence). V lost 2 bases and J lost 7, with 24 bases in between. This CDR3 has 19 amino acids. The CDR3 DNA reads TGTGCCAGCAGCTTAAGTAGTCAGGCCAGAAGCGCTACAAATTCACCCCTCCACTTT. This sequence encodes CASSLSSQARSATNSPLHF. The full variable domain, with the rest looked up from reference TRBV7-9 and TRBJ1-6, is DTGVSQNPRHKITKRGQNVTFRCDPISEHNRLYWYRQTLGQGPEFLTYFQNEAQLEKSRLLSDRFSAERPKGSFSTLEIQRTEQGDSAMYLCASSLSSQARSATNSPLHFGNGTRLTVT.

The chain recombines TRBV7-9 with TRBJ1-3; D remains ambiguous. The V and J ends lost 3 bases and 0 bases respectively, with 12 bases between them. This CDR3 comprises 16 residues. CDR1 is SEHNR and CDR2 is FQNEAQ in the germline V gene (reference sequence). For the CDR3, the DNA is TGTGCCAGCAGCTTGGGGTCCACTCTCTCTGGAAACACCATATATTTT. This codes for CASSLGSTLSGNTIYF.

CDR3 region: CASSVDRGHEKLFF. The CDR3 DNA is TGTGCCAGCAGCGTGGACAGGGGGCATGAAAAACTGTTTTTT. This sequence joins TRBV5-6 and TRBJ1-4; 11 nucleotides match TRBD1. The CDR3 totals 14 residues. Germline V gives CDR1 SGHDT, CDR2 YYEEEE. The ends lost 4 bases at V and 6 bases at J; junction bases unmatched: 2.

This chain connects TRBV3-1 (or the pseudogene TRBV3-2) to TRBJ2-5; 15 bases match TRBD2. CDR1 is LGHDT and CDR2 is YNNKEL in the germline V gene (reference sequence). V lost 0 bases and J lost 5; bases outside the gene matches: 16. This CDR3 has 21 residues. CDR3 amino acids: CASSQDGGGGLAGGLSETQYF. The DNA of the CDR3 is TGTGCCAGCAGCCAAGATGGAGGAGGCGGACTAGCGGGAGGGCTATCCGAGACCCAGTACTTC.

The count of this clone is one. The rearrangement joins TRBV28 to TRBJ2-7; weak D call: TRBD2 (6 bases). Germline assignment: CDR1 MDHEN and CDR2 SYDVKM. The CDR3 is made up of 20 amino acids. The germline V and J ends were trimmed by 3 bases and 1 base, with 28 bases remaining between them. The chain's CDR3 is CASSFRGVPGEPQPSYEQYF. The CDR3 bases are TGTGCCAGCAGTTTTAGGGGAGTGCCGGGAGAGCCCCAACCGTCCTACGAGCAGTACTTC.

The chain is built from TRBV19 and TRBJ2-1; D gene unclear. Germline V gene sequence: CDR1 LNHDA, CDR2 SQIVND (reference sequence). Trimming shortened V by 7 bases and J by 6 bases, and 16 bases separated the two germline ends. This CDR3 comprises 14 residues. CDR3 sequence: CASMVTPATNEQFF. As DNA, the CDR3 is TGTGCCAGTATGGTGACCCCTGCCACCAATGAGCAGTTCTTC.

J is TRBJ2-3 and V is TRBV7-8; D is possibly TRBD2 (5 bases). CDR3 length: 13 amino acids. The germline V gene encodes CDR1 SGHVS and CDR2 FQNEAQ. V was shortened by 6 bases and J by 1 base, with 8 bases between the two germline ends. The CDR3 DNA sequence: TGTGCCAGCAGGACTACAGGCACAGATACGCAGTATTTT. It is translated as CASRTTGTDTQYF. The full variable domain, rest sourced from reference TRBV7-8 and TRBJ2-3, is GAGVSQSPRYKVAKRGQDVALRCDPISGHVSLFWYQQALGQGPEFLTYFQNEAQLDKSGLPSDRFFAERPEGSVSTLKIQRTQQEDSAVYLCASRTTGTDTQYFGPGTRLTVL.

The chain links TRBV7-8 to TRBJ1-2, with D tentatively TRBD1 (6 bases). The CDR3 loop spans 15 amino acids. Germline assignment: CDR1 SGHVS and CDR2 FQNEAQ. Trimming shortened V by 5 bases and J by 7 bases, and 20 bases separated the two germline ends. In DNA, the CDR3 is TGTGCCAGCAGCCCTCTCGCCGGGGGGCAGTTTGGCTACACCTTC. This translates into CASSPLAGGQFGYTF.

The CDR3, as DNA: TGTGCCAGCAGCCAAGATAGAGCGGGATTGAACACTGAAGCTTTCTTT. Encoded protein: CASSQDRAGLNTEAFF. The chain is built from TRBV14 and TRBJ1-1, with D unresolved. The CDR3 sequence is 16 residues long. V shed 0 bases and J shed 0 bases, with 11 bases lying between them. Germline lookup yields CDR1 SGHDN and CDR2 FVKESK.

Remarks on this clone: Different DNA sequences within this sample yield the same CDR3. V and J are TRBV5-1 and TRBJ2-7; tentative D call: TRBD2 (7 bases). Per the germline V gene, CDR1 is SGHRS and CDR2 is YFSETQ. V dropped 0 bases and J dropped 6 bases, with 13 bases sitting between them. The CDR3 length is 14 residues. CDR3 protein: CASSLGVGGAEQYF. The CDR3 DNA reads as TGCGCCAGCAGCTTGGGGGTAGGGGGGGCCGAGCAGTACTTC.

The chain combines TRBV11-2 with TRBJ2-1; maybe TRBD1 (5 bases). V was shortened by 5 bases and J by 4 bases, with 12 bases between the two germline ends. The CDR3 loop spans 14 amino acids. Germline V lookup: CDR1 SGHAT, CDR2 FQNNGV. DNA of the CDR3: TGTGCCAGCAGCCGCTCCCAGGGTTACAATGAGCAGTTCTTC. Its protein product is CASSRSQGYNEQFF.

This chain uses TRBV3-1 (or the pseudogene TRBV3-2) with TRBJ2-3; TRBD2 matches at 8 bases. There are 16 residues in the CDR3. With V trimmed by 1 base and J by 5 bases, 8 bases remained unmatched. Germline CDR1 is LGHDT and CDR2 is YNNKEL (reference sequence). DNA of the CDR3: TGTGCCAGCAGCCAAGCCCGGGGGGGCCAGGGAGATACGCAGTATTTT. Translated: CASSQARGGQGDTQYF.

This chain connects TRBV19 to TRBJ2-1; 14 bases are shared with TRBD2. There are 17 residues in the CDR3. V was pared by 3 bases and J by 7 bases, with 8 bases of the junction left unmatched. CDR1 and CDR2 (germline): LNHDA, SQIVND (reference sequence). The CDR3 loop is CASSIRLAGGLINEQFF. For the CDR3, the DNA is TGTGCCAGTAGTATCCGACTAGCGGGAGGGCTAATTAATGAGCAGTTCTTC.

The genes are TRBV5-4 and TRBJ2-7; 15 bases map to TRBD2. Per germline, CDR1 SGHNT and CDR2 YYREEE (reference sequence). The junction had 3 bases not matched to a gene; V was cut back by 1 base and J by 7 bases. This CDR3 has 15 amino acids. The CDR3 sequence: CASSLRTSGGEEQYF. DNA for the CDR3: TGTGCCAGCAGCTTGAGGACTAGCGGGGGGGAAGAGCAGTACTTC.